One and the same sample provided the 7 T cell receptor beta chains below, sequenced in a study of CD8 T cells in ankylosing spondylitis. General study findings and limits: Characteristic of ankylosing spondylitis blood, it appeared, was a TCR beta motif comprising about eight highly homologous variants.

TCRdb processed the 5' RACE reads anew with MiXCR; each CDR3 protein has one entry. The sample shows roughly 670,000 distinct CDR3 sequences, around 17% of them seen only once. No antigens are known for them. Material: blood, either unsorted or a sorted T cell fraction (not recorded which). The receptors originated from a male donor with ankylosing spondylitis.

V gene TRBV15 combines with J gene TRBJ2-3; D is ambiguous. This CDR3 is 13 amino acids long. CDR1 LNHNV and CDR2 YYDKDF come from the germline V gene (reference sequence). V was shortened by 5 bases and J by 0 bases, with 6 bases between the two germline ends. The chain's CDR3 is CATSPGSTDTQYF. In DNA form, the CDR3 reads TGTGCCACCAGCCCCGGTAGCACAGATACGCAGTATTTT.

This clonotype was counted only a few times. This chain links TRBV29-1 with TRBJ2-1, with 9 positions matching TRBD1. V shed 2 bases, J shed 2 bases, and the junction held 4 bases outside the gene matches. Germline values: CDR1 SQVTM, CDR2 ANQGSEA. The length of the CDR3 is 15 residues. CDR3 sequence reads: CSVETDRGAYNEQFF. The DNA of the CDR3 is TGCAGCGTTGAAACTGACAGGGGGGCCTACAATGAGCAGTTCTTC.

The table lists this clonotype with a few counts. This rearrangement joins TRBV20-1 to TRBJ1-2, with D perhaps matching TRBD1 (6 bases). This CDR3 region has 12 residues. From germline, CDR1 is DFQATT and CDR2 SNEGSKA (reference sequence). V lost 5 bases and J lost 5, with 12 bases in between. CDR3 DNA: TGCAGTGCTCATACAGGGATGTATGGCTACACCTTC. This sequence encodes CSAHTGMYGYTF.

This chain links TRBV2 with TRBJ1-5; D might be TRBD1 (5 bases). The ends were cut back, 8 bases at V and 5 bases at J, with 16 bases in the middle. Per germline, CDR1 SNHLY and CDR2 FYNNEI. The CDR3 is 14 amino acids. The chain's CDR3 is CASRGGLGDQPQHF. In DNA, the CDR3 is TGTGCCAGCCGGGGGGGTTTAGGAGATCAGCCCCAGCATTTT.

The CDR3 bases are TGCGCCAGCAGCCCCTCGGGACAGGGGAACACCGGGGAGCTGTTTTTT. Protein sequence: CASSPSGQGNTGELFF. The chain is built from TRBV5-1 and TRBJ2-2, with 9 bases aligning to TRBD1. This CDR3 spans 16 amino acids. Germline assignment: CDR1 SGHRS and CDR2 YFSETQ. V trimming: 4 bases; J trimming: 1 base; junction bases outside the gene matches: 5.

In its sample, this clonotype was seen a few times. The chain links TRBV12-3 or TRBV12-4 to TRBJ2-7; a weak D match, TRBD1 (6 bases). The length of the CDR3 is 13 residues. Trimming left V 8 bases short and J 1 base short, with 12 bases between. This CDR3 reads CASADRISYEQYF. The CDR3 nucleotides are TGTGCCAGCGCCGACAGGATTTCCTACGAGCAGTACTTC.

A few counts support this clonotype. The gene calls are TRBV6-1 and TRBJ2-6, with D perhaps TRBD1 or TRBD2 (6 bases each). With 10 bases removed from V and 2 bases from J, the gap between germline ends came to 15 bases. The CDR3 is 15 residues long. CDR1 is MNHNS and CDR2 is SASEGT in the germline V gene. This chain's CDR3 is CATFWGAAGANVLTF. DNA of the CDR3: TGTGCCACCTTCTGGGGGGCAGCTGGGGCCAACGTCCTGACTTTC.